This note documents a single T cell receptor beta chain sequence. The antigen remains unidentified. The sample is drawn from a study of T cell responses to AZD1222 COVID-19 vaccine. Study results and caveats: Only after the peak T cell response were repertoires sampled. Donors were largely white British and mainly female; clonal diversity was possibly underestimated.

The germline V gene encodes CDR1 MNHNY and CDR2 SVGAGI (reference sequence). Trimming removed 2 bases from V and 0 bases from J; junction bases left unmatched: 2. The CDR3 extends over 15 amino acids. This table comes from immunoSEQ multiplex PCR, and its TCRdb copy is limited to in-frame clones, with some not included. The sample holds 200,000 to 250,000 clones; about 92% are singletons and the top ten take over 0.95%. The chain has TRBV6-6 and TRBJ2-5, with TRBD2 matching over 8 bases. The receptor was isolated from an adult in good health. The sequences come from peripheral blood, collected on day 0 of MenACWY control vaccination. For the CDR3, the DNA is TGTGCCAGCAGTTACCAGCGGGGGTACCAAGAGACCCAGTACTTC. The encoded protein is CASSYQRGYQETQYF.